This TCR beta chain appears in the sequencing data of a study of early T cells in non-severe SARS-CoV-2 infection. Study observations and caveats: VDJdb-based annotation leaned toward anti-spike CD8 responses and missed private and CD4 specificities.

Concerning this clonotype itself: The antigen remains undetermined.

Unique molecular identifiers were affixed to single, distinct cDNA molecules. TCRdb reprocessed the 5' RACE reads via MiXCR and lists one record per CDR3 protein. The sample lists some 90,000 distinct CDR3 sequences; 15% were seen once. With V trimmed by 2 bases and J by 3 bases, 7 bases remained unmatched. This CDR3 region has 16 residues. CDR1 and CDR2 from the germline V gene are LNHDA and SQIVND (reference sequence). The source of this sequence is an adult who was a healthcare worker with PCR-confirmed SARS-CoV-2 infection or an uninfected control (not recorded which). The chain employs TRBV19 and TRBJ2-3, with TRBD2 identical over 8 bases. Sequenced material: whole blood. CDR3 sequence (DNA): TGTGCCAGTAGTATAAGGCGGGAGGCTGTTACAGATACGCAGTATTTT. This gives the protein CASSIRREAVTDTQYF.